This is a list of T cell receptor beta chains from one sample in a study of control samples from healthy donors and cancer patients. Sequenced by immunoSEQ multiplex PCR; TCRdb stores in-frame clones only, minus some. Altogether about 160,000 clones are present, roughly 95% being singletons, with the ten largest covering approximately 0.93%. Sequencing was carried out using blood. These TCRs come from a woman aged 25-40 years in good health. Each CDR3 is given with its conserved first and last residue. The D gene is left open where the match is weak. Rows give clone size only sometimes, using once, few, many, or a class for an expanded clone.

j_call clone_size d_call v_call cdr3_aa cdr3_nt
TRBJ1-5 NA NA TRBV6-5 CASSLQVNQPQHF TGTGCCAGCAGTTTACAGGTGAATCAGCCCCAGCATTTT
TRBJ1-5 once NA TRBV18 CASSALYRERNQPQHF TGTGCCAGCTCAGCCTTGTACAGGGAAAGGAATCAGCCCCAGCATTTT
TRBJ2-6 NA NA TRBV14 CASSHLQGSGANVLTF TGTGCCAGCAGTCACCTACAGGGTTCTGGGGCCAACGTCCTGACTTTC
TRBJ1-2 NA TRBD1 TRBV28 CASRFQGARDGYTF TGTGCCAGCAGGTTTCAGGGGGCCAGAGATGGCTACACCTTC
TRBJ1-5 NA NA TRBV18 CASSATPSLDQPQHF TGTGCCAGCTCAGCCACCCCCTCCTTGGATCAGCCCCAGCATTTT
TRBJ1-2 NA NA TRBV5-1 CASSLDYRAYTF TGCGCCAGCAGCTTGGATTACAGGGCTTACACCTTC
TRBJ2-7 NA NA TRBV3-1/TRBV3-2 CASSRGISSYEQYF TGTGCCAGCAGCCGAGGAATCAGCTCCTACGAGCAGTACTTC
TRBJ1-4 NA NA TRBV2 CASSDSGAPGEKLFF TGTGCCAGCAGTGATTCCGGGGCGCCGGGTGAAAAACTGTTTTTT
TRBJ1-2 NA NA TRBV6-5 CASRESTYGYTF TGTGCCAGCAGGGAGTCAACCTATGGCTACACCTTC
TRBJ2-1 NA NA TRBV7-9 CASSLGDRGLVEQFF TGTGCCAGCAGCTTGGGGGACCGAGGTTTGGTTGAGCAGTTCTTC
TRBJ1-2 NA NA TRBV9 CASRGGSPNYGYTF TGTGCCAGCAGGGGGGGGTCCCCTAACTATGGCTACACCTTC
TRBJ2-5 NA NA TRBV28 CASSLTFSSGQETQYF TGTGCCAGCAGTTTAACCTTCAGTAGCGGTCAAGAGACCCAGTACTTC
TRBJ2-1 NA NA TRBV9 CASSVVGGENEQFF TGTGCCAGCAGCGTAGTCGGGGGAGAGAATGAGCAGTTCTTC
TRBJ2-1 NA NA TRBV29-1 CSVWGLADYNEQFF TGCAGCGTTTGGGGGCTAGCGGATTACAATGAGCAGTTCTTC
TRBJ2-1 NA NA TRBV5-1 CASSFFGGSSYNEQFF TGCGCCAGCAGCTTCTTCGGAGGCAGCTCCTACAATGAGCAGTTCTTC
TRBJ1-5 once TRBD1 TRBV18 CASSEDRADQPQHF TGTGCCAGCTCAGAGGACAGGGCGGATCAGCCCCAGCATTTT
TRBJ2-5 NA NA TRBV5-4 CASSASSPGETQYF TGTGCCAGCAGCGCTTCTTCCCCGGGAGAGACCCAGTACTTC
TRBJ2-1 NA TRBD2 TRBV24-1 CATSDRLAGAYNEQFF TGTGCCACCAGTGATAGACTAGCGGGAGCCTACAATGAGCAGTTCTTC
TRBJ2-5 NA TRBD1 TRBV14 CASSQSHPGQGGETQYF TGTGCCAGCAGCCAGTCTCATCCAGGACAGGGGGGTGAGACCCAGTACTTC
TRBJ2-1 NA TRBD2 TRBV5-1 CASSLGEREFLGEQFF TGCGCCAGCAGCTTGGGGGAGCGGGAGTTTTTGGGTGAGCAGTTCTTC
TRBJ1-3 NA NA TRBV18 CASSPLEGSGNTIYF TGTGCCAGCTCACCATTGGAGGGATCTGGAAACACCATATATTTT
TRBJ2-3 NA TRBD2 TRBV25-1 CASSEPLAGGSTDTQYF TGTGCCAGCAGTGAGCCGCTAGCGGGGGGAAGCACAGATACGCAGTATTTT
TRBJ2-1 once TRBD2 TRBV18 CASSPLGLAGGAEQFF TGTGCCAGCTCACCGTTGGGACTAGCGGGAGGGGCTGAGCAGTTCTTC
TRBJ2-3 NA NA TRBV19 CASSIRTIFTDTQYF TGTGCCAGTAGTATAAGGACTATCTTCACAGATACGCAGTATTTT
TRBJ2-3 NA TRBD1 TRBV3-1/TRBV3-2 CASSQDWGTVGTDTQYF TGTGCCAGCAGCCAAGATTGGGGGACAGTGGGCACAGATACGCAGTATTTT
TRBJ2-1 NA NA TRBV19 CASSIVAVKAYNEQFF TGTGCCAGTAGTATAGTGGCAGTGAAGGCCTACAATGAGCAGTTCTTC
TRBJ1-1 NA TRBD1 TRBV19 CASSRDRASGEAFF TGTGCCAGTAGCCGGGACAGGGCGTCGGGTGAAGCTTTCTTT
TRBJ2-5 NA NA TRBV14 CASSQAGVRETQYF TGTGCCAGCAGCCAAGCGGGAGTTCGCGAGACCCAGTACTTC
TRBJ2-3 once TRBD1 TRBV10-3 CAISRSPGQTTDTQYF TGTGCCATCAGCCGATCACCGGGACAGACAACAGATACGCAGTATTTT
TRBJ1-1 few TRBD1 TRBV10-3 CAILGGQGNTEAFF TGTGCCATCCTGGGGGGACAGGGGAACACTGAAGCTTTCTTT
TRBJ2-2 NA NA TRBV9 CASSGLGYGELFF TGTGCCAGCAGCGGTCTGGGGTATGGGGAGCTGTTTTTT
TRBJ2-2 NA NA TRBV6-5 CASSYSQGWWELFF TGTGCCAGCAGTTACTCACAGGGTTGGTGGGAGCTGTTTTTT
TRBJ2-7 once NA TRBV4-1 CASSHVWLSYEQYF TGCGCCAGCAGCCATGTCTGGCTCTCCTACGAGCAGTACTTC
TRBJ2-4 NA TRBD1 TRBV16 CASSQFLGTGENIQYF TGTGCCAGCAGCCAATTTCTCGGGACAGGGGAAAACATTCAGTACTTC
TRBJ2-7 NA TRBD1 TRBV10-3 CAISESVGQGATRGFYEQYF TGTGCCATCAGTGAGTCGGTCGGACAGGGGGCGACCAGGGGATTCTACGAGCAGTACTTC
TRBJ2-7 NA NA TRBV21-1 CASSKALGTSGSFGVYEQYF TGTGCCAGCAGCAAAGCTTTAGGGACTAGCGGGAGTTTTGGTGTCTACGAGCAGTACTTC
TRBJ2-3 NA NA TRBV5-6 CASRGLSSTDTQYF TGTGCCAGCAGAGGGTTATCTAGCACAGATACGCAGTATTTT
TRBJ1-2 NA NA TRBV7-8 CASSLAGPDYGYTF TGTGCCAGCAGCTTAGCAGGGCCTGACTATGGCTACACCTTC
TRBJ2-2 NA NA TRBV13 CASSGGSTGELFF TGTGCCAGCAGCGGGGGGAGCACCGGGGAGCTGTTTTTT
TRBJ1-6 NA NA TRBV29-1 CSGHPQDTREDSPLHF TGCAGCGGCCACCCCCAGGACACCCGGGAGGATTCACCCCTCCACTTT
TRBJ1-5 NA NA TRBV30 CAWTQGLGQPQHF TGTGCCTGGACCCAGGGACTCGGTCAGCCCCAGCATTTT
TRBJ2-2 NA TRBD1 TRBV6-6 CASSPTGSSGELFF TGTGCCAGCAGCCCGACAGGGTCTTCCGGGGAGCTGTTTTTT
TRBJ1-1 NA NA TRBV27 CASSLNPDSFEAFF TGTGCCAGCAGTCTAAACCCGGACAGTTTTGAAGCTTTCTTT
TRBJ2-5 few NA TRBV7-9 CASSPSGTPGTQYF TGTGCCAGCAGCCCGTCAGGGACCCCGGGGACCCAGTACTTC
TRBJ2-7 NA TRBD2 TRBV15 CATSSGGERLTNPRYF TGTGCCACCAGCAGTGGGGGGGAGAGGCTCACCAACCCCCGGTACTTC
TRBJ2-2 NA TRBD1 TRBV18 CASSPRQGTGELFF TGTGCCAGCTCACCACGACAGGGAACCGGGGAGCTGTTTTTT
TRBJ1-4 NA NA TRBV29-1 CSVQRTADEKLFF TGCAGCGTCCAAAGGACTGCGGATGAAAAACTGTTTTTT
TRBJ1-1 NA TRBD1 TRBV27 CASSLWGRDRALTTEAFF TGTGCCAGCAGTTTGTGGGGTAGGGACAGGGCGCTTACCACTGAAGCTTTCTTT
TRBJ1-1 NA NA TRBV7-9 CASSPRGDSRNTEAFF TGTGCCAGCAGCCCACGGGGCGACAGCAGGAACACTGAAGCTTTCTTT
TRBJ2-3 NA NA TRBV2 CASSGSLLARGTDTQYF TGTGCCAGCAGTGGTAGTTTGCTAGCGAGAGGCACAGATACGCAGTATTTT
TRBJ1-5 NA NA TRBV6-5 CASSSQDQPQHF TGTGCCAGCAGTTCCCAGGATCAGCCCCAGCATTTT
TRBJ2-1 NA NA TRBV19 CASSWGTGTLFNEQFF TGTGCCAGTAGTTGGGGAACCGGGACTCTCTTCAATGAGCAGTTCTTC
TRBJ1-2 NA TRBD1 TRBV15 CATSSDRTGISNYGYTF TGTGCCACCAGCAGCGACAGGACAGGGATTTCTAACTATGGCTACACCTTC
TRBJ1-2 NA NA TRBV4-2 CASSQPGPSNYGYTF TGTGCCAGCAGCCAACCCGGACCCTCTAACTATGGCTACACCTTC
TRBJ2-1 NA NA TRBV29-1 CSVETASSYNEQFF TGCAGCGTTGAGACCGCGAGCTCCTACAATGAGCAGTTCTTC